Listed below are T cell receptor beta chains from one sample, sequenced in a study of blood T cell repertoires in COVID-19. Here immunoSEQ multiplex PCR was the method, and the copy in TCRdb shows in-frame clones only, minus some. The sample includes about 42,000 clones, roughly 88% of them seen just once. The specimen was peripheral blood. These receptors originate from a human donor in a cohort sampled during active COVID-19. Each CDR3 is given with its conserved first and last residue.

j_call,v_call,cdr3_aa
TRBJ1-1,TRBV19,CASSIDSTYTEAFF
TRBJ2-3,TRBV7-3,CASSPGTSGANTQYF
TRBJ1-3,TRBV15,CATSRDRGLTGNTIYF
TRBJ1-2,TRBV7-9,CASSLAGGPVGYTF
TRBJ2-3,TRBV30,CASRAGRKTDTQYF
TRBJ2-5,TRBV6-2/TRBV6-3,CASSYTAGTSETQYF
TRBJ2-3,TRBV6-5,CASSQLAGGSDTQYF
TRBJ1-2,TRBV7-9,CASSSLRQSYGYTF
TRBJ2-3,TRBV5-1,CASSLDGRSTDTQYF
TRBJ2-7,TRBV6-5,CASRLAGGVYEQYF
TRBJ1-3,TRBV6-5,CASNDNSGNTIYF
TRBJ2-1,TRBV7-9,CASSVGRQVNNEQFF
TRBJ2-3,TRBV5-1,CASSLVASGGTDTQYF
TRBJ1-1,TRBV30,CACSAYMNTEAFF
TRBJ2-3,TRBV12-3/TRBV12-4,CASSTRQSDTQYF
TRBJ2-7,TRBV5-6,CASSLGGGRYEQYF
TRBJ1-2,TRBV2,CASRVRDRGYGYTF
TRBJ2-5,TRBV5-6,CASSLEQGTKTQYF
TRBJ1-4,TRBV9,CASSGQGSEKLFF
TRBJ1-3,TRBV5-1,CASSPGGSGTGNTIYF
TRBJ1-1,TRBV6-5,CASSYRRVNTEAFF
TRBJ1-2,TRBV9,CASSARGRGEFYGYTF
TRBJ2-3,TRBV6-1,CASSETGTAPPDTQYF
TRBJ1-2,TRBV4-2,CASSQGTALHYGYTF
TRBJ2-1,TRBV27,CASSASGPQQFF
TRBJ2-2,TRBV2,CASKGTSGGYTGELFF
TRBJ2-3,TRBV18,CASSPTHAGSTDTQYF
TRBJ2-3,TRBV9,CASSVVGTSYDTQYF
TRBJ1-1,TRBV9,CASSSRGQGATEAFF
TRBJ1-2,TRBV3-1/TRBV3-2,CASSQDSTGRNYGYTF
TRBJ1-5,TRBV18,CASSLGHVDRPQHF
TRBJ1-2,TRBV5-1,CASSPDTNRIPNYGYTF
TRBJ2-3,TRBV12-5,CASARGQGKKWGTQYF